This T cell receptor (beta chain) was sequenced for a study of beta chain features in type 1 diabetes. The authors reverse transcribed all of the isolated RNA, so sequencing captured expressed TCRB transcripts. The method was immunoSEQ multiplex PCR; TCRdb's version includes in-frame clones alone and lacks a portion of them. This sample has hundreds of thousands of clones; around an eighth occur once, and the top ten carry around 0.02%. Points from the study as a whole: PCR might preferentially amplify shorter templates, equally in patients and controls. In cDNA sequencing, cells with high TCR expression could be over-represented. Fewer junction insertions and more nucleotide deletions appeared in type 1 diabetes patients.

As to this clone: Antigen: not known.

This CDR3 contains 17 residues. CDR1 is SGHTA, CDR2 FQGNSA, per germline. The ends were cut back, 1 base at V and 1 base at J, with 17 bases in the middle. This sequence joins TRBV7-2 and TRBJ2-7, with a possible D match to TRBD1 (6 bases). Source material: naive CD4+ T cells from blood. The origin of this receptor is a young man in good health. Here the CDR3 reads CASSLDRVKIGSYEQYF. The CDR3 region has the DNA TGTGCCAGCAGCTTAGACAGGGTAAAGATTGGATCCTACGAGCAGTACTTC.